Below are 29 T cell receptor beta chains sequenced from a single sample in a study of blood T cell repertoires in COVID-19. Sequencing used immunoSEQ multiplex PCR; TCRdb keeps in-frame clones, though not all of them. The sample lists approximately 290,000 clones, 80% to 90% occurring once. The sequencing input was PBMCs or T cells enriched from blood (not recorded which). The receptors were sampled from a woman aged 25 to 45 who had recovered from COVID-19.

The chain couples TRBV13 to TRBJ2-7; possibly TRBD2 for D (6 bases). CDR3 size: 12 residues. Trimming removed 4 bases at V and 4 bases at J, with 8 bases between. Germline V gives CDR1 PRHDT, CDR2 FYEKMQ (reference sequence). Written as DNA, the CDR3 is TGTGCCAGCAGCTCCGGGGGATACGAGCAGTACTTC. Protein sequence: CASSSGGYEQYF.

The chain is built from TRBV27 and TRBJ1-6, with TRBD1 matching 11 bases. The CDR3 runs to 15 residues. After removal of 5 bases from V and 7 bases from J, the junction contained 4 bases not matched to a gene. Germline loops: CDR1 MNHEY, CDR2 SMNVEV (reference sequence). Written as DNA, the CDR3 is TGTGCCAGCAGTCCAGGGACAGGGGGAAATTCACCCCTCCACTTT. This translates into CASSPGTGGNSPLHF.

This clone has only one observation. The rearrangement links TRBV15 to TRBJ2-7, with 13 bases fitting TRBD2. V lost 1 base to trimming and J lost 6 bases; unmatched junction nucleotides: 6. This CDR3 is 16 amino acids long. Germline CDR1 and CDR2: LNHNV and YYDKDF (reference sequence). The DNA of the CDR3 is TGTGCCACCAGCAGAGGGACTAGCGGGAGCCTAGGCGAGCAGTACTTC. Protein product: CATSRGTSGSLGEQYF.

The J gene is TRBJ2-7, the V gene TRBV4-1, with D possibly being TRBD2 (5 bases). V lost 4 bases, J lost 1 base, and 17 bases lay in between. The CDR3 is made up of 16 amino acids. Germline V lookup: CDR1 MGHRA, CDR2 YSYEKL. Here the CDR3 DNA reads TGCGCCAGCAGCCTAGACGCCCCGGGGAGTTCCTACGAGCAGTACTTC. It specifies CASSLDAPGSSYEQYF.

The genes are TRBV2 and TRBJ1-1, with TRBD1 identical over 8 bases. Germline V gives CDR1 SNHLY, CDR2 FYNNEI. The CDR3 spans 16 residues. V lost 6 bases, J lost 1 base, and 10 bases stayed unmatched. DNA of the CDR3: TGTGCCAGCAGAACTGCACAACAGGGGGAGAACACTGAAGCTTTCTTT. Encoded protein: CASRTAQQGENTEAFF.

V is TRBV11-2 and J is TRBJ1-1; D is ambiguous. This CDR3 spans 14 amino acids. With 1 base removed from V and 1 base from J, the gap between germline ends came to 7 bases. Germline CDR1 is SGHAT and CDR2 is FQNNGV. Here the CDR3 reads CASSLGAQNTEAFF. CDR3 DNA sequence: TGTGCCAGCAGCTTAGGGGCCCAGAACACTGAAGCTTTCTTT.

The rearrangement joins TRBV28 to TRBJ1-6; D is undetermined. Germline V CDR1 and CDR2: MDHEN, SYDVKM. The V end lost 6 bases, the J end lost 6 bases, and 9 bases lay between the germline ends. The CDR3 is made up of 13 amino acids. Here the CDR3 DNA reads TGTGCCAGCAGAACAACGCCTAATTCACCCCTCCACTTT. It yields the protein CASRTTPNSPLHF.

CDR3 sequence reads: CASSFDRGKQFF. CDR3 sequence (DNA): TGTGCCAGCAGCTTCGACAGGGGGAAGCAGTTCTTC. The gene calls are TRBV7-3 and TRBJ2-1, with 9 bases identical to TRBD1. CDR1 and CDR2 from the germline V gene are SGHTA and FQGTGA. This CDR3 is 12 amino acids long. Trimming removed 3 bases from V and 11 bases from J; junction bases left unmatched: 2.

The chain is built from TRBV7-9 and TRBJ2-3, with 7 bases fitting TRBD1. Germline assignment: CDR1 SEHNR and CDR2 FQNEAQ (reference sequence). The CDR3 length is 16 residues. J lost 2 bases, V lost 5 bases, and 10 bases had no gene match. The CDR3 bases are TGTGCCAGCAGCCCTTCGACAGGGACCCTCACAGATACGCAGTATTTT. Protein sequence: CASSPSTGTLTDTQYF.

The rearrangement joins TRBV10-3 to TRBJ2-7; 7 positions match TRBD1. CDR1 is ENHRY and CDR2 is SYGVKD in the germline V gene. This CDR3 has 14 amino acids. J gave up 5 bases and V 6 bases, and 10 bases lay outside the gene matches. The CDR3 loop is CAISARKDRDEQYF. In DNA, the CDR3 is TGTGCCATCAGCGCCCGAAAAGACAGGGACGAGCAGTACTTC.

The chain combines TRBV3-1 (or the pseudogene TRBV3-2) with TRBJ2-6; D is possibly TRBD2 (5 bases). The CDR3 totals 15 residues. CDR1 and CDR2 from the germline V gene are LGHDT and YNNKEL (reference sequence). V lost 5 bases, J lost 1 base, and 9 bases lay in between. The CDR3, as DNA: TGTGCCAGCAGCAGAGGACTGTCTGGGGCCAACGTCCTGACTTTC. Translating it yields CASSRGLSGANVLTF.

The chain carries TRBV7-9 and TRBJ1-1, with D hard to call. Trimming cost V 5 bases and J 8 bases, with 12 bases left between them. The CDR3 is 12 amino acids. Germline values: CDR1 SEHNR, CDR2 FQNEAQ (reference sequence). For the CDR3, the DNA is TGTGCCAGCAGCCTCTACTATCAGGAAGCTTTCTTT. Encoded protein: CASSLYYQEAFF.

In its sample, this clone was seen once. The genes are TRBV28 and TRBJ1-2, with D unresolved. Trimming removed 4 bases from V and 6 bases from J, with 3 bases in between. Germline CDR1 MDHEN, CDR2 SYDVKM. This CDR3 region has 10 residues. The CDR3 DNA follows: TGTGCCAGCAGTTCTAATGGCTACACCTTC. Amino acid sequence: CASSSNGYTF.

V and J are TRBV12-2 and TRBJ2-7; TRBD2, as called in the table, went unchecked against the DNA. TRBV12-2 is an annotated pseudogene. This CDR3 comprises 10 residues. Here the CDR3 reads CASRTREQYF. CDR3 in DNA: TGTGCAAGTCGCACTCGGGAACAGTACTTC.

The gene calls are TRBV6-6 and TRBJ1-4, with D hard to call. The CDR3 has 14 residues. The germline V and J ends were trimmed by 5 bases and 10 bases, with 17 bases remaining between them. Germline V gene lookup returns CDR1 MNHNY and CDR2 SVGAGI (reference sequence). The DNA for the CDR3 is TGTGCCAGCAGTCATACGTCACTCGAGGCAAAACTGTTTTTT. Its translation: CASSHTSLEAKLFF.

The chain employs TRBV28 and TRBJ2-4; the D gene is possibly TRBD1 (6 bases). Germline V lookup: CDR1 MDHEN, CDR2 SYDVKM. The CDR3 length is 13 residues. V dropped 4 bases and J dropped 5 bases, with 9 bases sitting between them. The CDR3: CASSSPGENIQYF. The CDR3 DNA reads TGTGCCAGCAGTTCGCCAGGGGAAAACATTCAGTACTTC.

This chain connects TRBV6-5 to TRBJ1-1, with D possibly matching TRBD1 (6 bases). The CDR3 has 15 residues. The V end lost 3 bases, the J end lost 2 bases, and 13 bases lay between the germline ends. The germline gives CDR1 MNHEY, CDR2 SVGAGI. The CDR3, as DNA: TGTGCCAGCAGTTATGGGCCGACAGGTAACACTGAAGCTTTCTTT. Translating gives CASSYGPTGNTEAFF.

The chain has TRBV4-1 and TRBJ1-2, with D unresolved. Trimming removed 1 base from V and 0 bases from J, with 18 bases in between. This CDR3 has 18 amino acids. Germline V gives CDR1 MGHRA, CDR2 YSYEKL. CDR3 DNA: TGCGCCAGCAGCCAAGGGGCCGCCAAAGGCCCGTCTAACTATGGCTACACCTTC. Its protein product is CASSQGAAKGPSNYGYTF.

The V call is TRBV6-4, the J call TRBJ2-3; D is possibly TRBD2 (6 bases). V was shortened by 5 bases and J by 5 bases, with 14 bases between the two germline ends. Looked up from germline, CDR1 is MRHNA and CDR2 is SNTAGT. This CDR3 has 14 residues. CDR3: CASSPLRGGDTQYF. As DNA, the CDR3 is TGTGCCAGCAGTCCCTTAAGGGGAGGAGATACGCAGTATTTT.

The genes are TRBV7-9 and TRBJ1-2; possibly TRBD1 for D (5 bases). V was cut by 2 bases and J by 4 bases, with 8 bases left in between. Germline V gives CDR1 SEHNR, CDR2 FQNEAQ (reference sequence). The CDR3 spans 13 residues. CDR3 in DNA: TGTGCCAGCAGCTTACCAGGGCCCTATGGCTACACCTTC. Amino acids: CASSLPGPYGYTF.

This chain joins TRBV28 and TRBJ2-5; 7 nucleotides line up with TRBD1. With 5 bases clipped from V and 3 bases from J, the junction kept 6 bases outside the gene matches. CDR1 is MDHEN, CDR2 SYDVKM, per germline. The CDR3 runs to 14 residues. The CDR3 region has the DNA TGTGCCAGCAGTCCACGACAGGGTAAAGAGACCCAGTACTTC. Protein: CASSPRQGKETQYF.

This clone was counted a single time. J is TRBJ2-7 and V is TRBV27, with D possibly matching TRBD1 (5 bases). V lost 2 bases to trimming and J lost 4 bases, with 27 bases between them. This CDR3 comprises 19 residues. From germline, CDR1 is MNHEY and CDR2 SMNVEV (reference sequence). CDR3 DNA sequence: TGTGCCAGCAGTTTAGGAGTCAGGGTGTCACCCCCCCGGATATACGAGCAGTACTTC. Its protein product is CASSLGVRVSPPRIYEQYF.

The count of this clone is one. This sequence joins TRBV18 and TRBJ1-3; 9 bases line up with TRBD1. Trimming cost V 3 bases and J 0 bases; bases outside gene matches: 6. CDR1 and CDR2 (germline): KGHSH, LQKENI. This CDR3 region has 17 residues. CDR3 sequence reads: CASSPAGTGISGNTIYF. The CDR3 DNA reads TGTGCCAGCTCACCTGCCGGGACAGGGATCTCTGGAAACACCATATATTTT. The full variable domain, its missing parts supplied by reference TRBV18 and TRBJ1-3, is NAGVMQNPRHLVRRRGQEARLRCSPMKGHSHVYWYRQLPEEGLKFMVYLQKENIIDESGMPKERFSAEFPKEGPSILRIQQVVRGDSAAYFCASSPAGTGISGNTIYFGEGSWLTVV.

Concerning this clone itself: This sample includes further DNA sequences coding for the same CDR3. The chain employs TRBV28 and TRBJ2-1; D might be TRBD2 (5 bases). In germline, CDR1 is MDHEN, CDR2 SYDVKM. The CDR3 totals 13 residues. Trimming cost V 2 bases and J 3 bases, with 5 bases left between them. The CDR3 spells CASSLRDYNEQFF. The CDR3, as DNA: TGTGCCAGCAGTTTACGGGACTACAATGAGCAGTTCTTC.

The chain carries TRBV28 and TRBJ1-2, with 8 bases fitting TRBD1. The CDR3 runs 14 residues. The V gene end was trimmed by 7 bases and the J gene end by 2 bases; junction bases not matched to a gene: 6. Looked up from germline, CDR1 is MDHEN and CDR2 is SYDVKM. Written as DNA, the CDR3 is TGTGCCAGCACACGGACAGGGAGAAACTATGGCTACACCTTC. It specifies CASTRTGRNYGYTF.

Written as DNA, the CDR3 is TGCGCCAGCAGACGAGGTAGCTTCTACAATGAGCAGTTCTTC. The encoded protein is CASRRGSFYNEQFF. This chain connects TRBV4-1 to TRBJ2-1; D ambiguous. The germline V and J ends were trimmed by 6 bases and 3 bases, with 12 bases remaining between them. The germline CDR1 and CDR2 sequences are MGHRA and YSYEKL. This CDR3 contains 14 residues.

The V call is TRBV5-8, the J call TRBJ1-3; TRBD1 matches at 9 bases. This CDR3 comprises 16 residues. Germline lookup yields CDR1 SGHTS and CDR2 YDEGEE. V dropped 5 bases and J dropped 4; count of bases not matched to a gene: 10. The CDR3 reads CASSRGQGSVGNTIYF. The CDR3 nucleotides are TGTGCCAGCAGTCGTGGACAGGGGAGTGTCGGAAACACCATATATTTT.

The rearrangement uses TRBV6-1 and TRBJ2-7; D is perhaps TRBD1 (5 bases). V was cut by 2 bases and J by 2 bases, with 16 bases left in between. The CDR3 totals 16 residues. The germline CDR1 and CDR2 sequences are MNHNS and SASEGT. The CDR3 sequence: CASSEQVFVGPYEQYF. CDR3 coding DNA: TGTGCCAGCAGTGAACAGGTGTTTGTGGGGCCCTACGAGCAGTACTTC.

The chain employs TRBV13 and TRBJ1-6, with TRBD1 matching over 7 bases. J lost 3 bases, V lost 5 bases, and 4 bases had no gene match. Per germline, CDR1 PRHDT and CDR2 FYEKMQ (reference sequence). This CDR3 comprises 15 residues. CDR3 coding DNA: TGTGCCAGCAGCGTCAACAGGGGCTATAATTCACCCCTCCACTTT. Its translation: CASSVNRGYNSPLHF.